This TCR beta chain is drawn from a study of blood T cell repertoires in COVID-19 (dated by TCRdb to 2018 to 2020). About the full investigation: Samples covering the acute and convalescent phases of COVID-19 were provided by collaborators in the United States, Italy and Spain. The material from the prospective study consisted of cDNA or gDNA derived from T cells, B-cell-depleted T cells, or PBMCs. Deeply sampled blood TCRbeta repertoires from subjects exposed to, actively infected with, or recovered from COVID-19 were included in the dataset. The repertoires were released in a freely available public database intended as a resource for research on the immune response to SARS-CoV-2. Samples came from the ongoing ImmuneRACE study (first 160 participants) plus 1,254 subjects from 6 global collaborators. Nearly every sample came with metadata listing a de-identified subject ID, COVID-19 status, age in years and sex. Where HLA class I and class II types were available, the types were taken from metadata supplied by the sample provider, not from assay-based typing. What the work shows at the level of the full study, not this receptor alone: Clinical and demographic metadata were provided uncurated, with the amount varying by source and participant.

Collaborating institutions collected whole blood in K2EDTA tubes following their own protocols. For TCRbeta analysis, collaborator samples were shipped as frozen whole blood, as isolated PBMCs, or as DNA extracted from either sample type. TCRbeta CDR3 regions were amplified from genomic DNA using the immunoSEQ Assay, a bias-controlled multiplex PCR. The published analysis was carried out like this. The number of nucleated cells in each sample was estimated by amplification of reference gene primers within the assay. To quantify the absolute abundance of each unique TCRbeta CDR3 rearrangement, sequence reads were collapsed and filtered. For each sample, productive Simpson clonality was calculated by taking the square root of Simpson's diversity index across productive rearrangements. The immuneACCESS repertoire file appears here via TCRdb, limited to in-frame rearrangements. These files lack a portion of the clones; in checked studies, under half of the deficit traces to unresolved V genes, and the cause of the others is not known. The D gene and trimming were derived from the DNA, and the V and J assignments and clone size from that table. The sample records over 150,000 clones, roughly nine tenths of which are singletons. The ten most abundant clones make up about 1.1% of the sample.

In the case of this clone: The antigen it binds to is not known. No much larger clone exists at a distance of one base, and base qualities are not known.

CDR1 is given as SGHRS and CDR2 as YFSETQ, both from the germline V gene. Cut back by 1 base and 1 base, the V and J ends lie 5 bases apart. The CDR3 goes from the cysteine to the phenylalanine over 13 residues. CDR3 DNA is the only sequence kept; it has 39 bases, read in frame from the first base. The source is a man aged 30 to 45 with acute or convalescent COVID-19. Sequencing was performed on peripheral blood. Recombination joined TRBV5-1 with TRBJ2-5; the D gene cannot be resolved reliably. CDR3 reads: CASSLQAQETQYF. In nucleotides, the sequence is TGCGCCAGCAGCTTGCAGGCCCAAGAGACCCAGTACTTC.